Listed below are T cell receptor beta chains from one sample, sequenced in a study of T-cell memory formation after mild COVID-19. TCRdb reanalysed the 5' RACE reads using MiXCR and keeps one entry per CDR3 protein. This table has 110,000 or so distinct CDR3 sequences, approximately 22% appearing once. The sample consisted of PBMCs or a T cell subset sorted from them (not recorded which). These TCRs come from a man aged 18 to 30 who had mild COVID-19 (a few samples of this study predate the infection). Cell type and time point are not known. CDR3s include the opening cysteine and the closing phenylalanine or tryptophan. A D gene is named only where the DNA matches it firmly. Expanded clones get a size class; other rows say once, few or many, or leave the size out.

d_call	v_call	clone_size	j_call	cdr3_nt	cdr3_aa
TRBD1	TRBV12-3/TRBV12-4	few	TRBJ2-2	TGTGCCAGCAGCCCGGACAGGGTGCTACCGAACACCGGGGAGCTGTTTTTT	CASSPDRVLPNTGELFF
NA	TRBV5-1	NA	TRBJ1-1	TGCGCCAGCCGTCCCGATGGGGACACTGAAGCTTTCTTT	CASRPDGDTEAFF
NA	TRBV7-2	few	TRBJ2-1	TGTGCCAGCGCCCCCTCAACCTTGCAGGGCCCCTACAATGAGCAGTTCTTC	CASAPSTLQGPYNEQFF
NA	TRBV7-8	few	TRBJ1-5	TGTGCCAGCAGCCAAGAGGTCTCCGGGGGTGGTCAGCCCCAGCATTTT	CASSQEVSGGGQPQHF
NA	TRBV28	NA	TRBJ2-5	TGTGCCAGCAGTCACGGGGGGACCCAGTACTTC	CASSHGGTQYF
TRBD2	TRBV6-2/TRBV6-3	NA	TRBJ2-3	TGTGCCAGCAGTTATGTGCGGGGGGGCAAGTATACGCAGTATTTT	CASSYVRGGKYTQYF
TRBD1	TRBV7-9	NA	TRBJ2-5	TGTGCCGGGGACAGGGAGCAGGGGGAGACCCAGTACTTC	CAGDREQGETQYF
NA	TRBV28	NA	TRBJ2-2	TGTGCCAGCAGTTTATTGGGATTCTCATCAACCAAAACCGGGGAGCTGTTTTTT	CASSLLGFSSTKTGELFF
NA	TRBV7-6	few	TRBJ2-1	TGTGCCAGCAGCGACGAGCGCAACAATGAGCAGTTCTTC	CASSDERNNEQFF
NA	TRBV12-3/TRBV12-4	few	TRBJ2-5	TGTGCCAGCAGTCCCTGGACTACCCAAGAGACCCAGTACTTC	CASSPWTTQETQYF
NA	TRBV12-3/TRBV12-4	NA	TRBJ2-7	TGTGCCAGCAGTTTTGGGGGGCGGATATACGAGCAGTACTTC	CASSFGGRIYEQYF
TRBD2	TRBV4-3	few	TRBJ2-1	TGCGCCAGCAGCTTCGAAAGCGGGGCCCTTGGGAATGAGCAGTTCTTC	CASSFESGALGNEQFF
TRBD1	TRBV2	NA	TRBJ1-5	TGTGCCAGCAGGACCTGGACAGGGGGTTATAGCAATCAGCCCCAGCATTTT	CASRTWTGGYSNQPQHF
NA	TRBV28	NA	TRBJ1-4	TGTGCCAGCAGTTTTTCAGAGGACGAAAAACTGTTTTTT	CASSFSEDEKLFF
NA	TRBV7-9	few	TRBJ1-1	TGTGCCAGCAGCGTATGGAAGGGGGTGAACACTGAAGCTTTCTTT	CASSVWKGVNTEAFF
NA	TRBV4-1	few	TRBJ2-3	TGCGCCAGCAGCCAAGAAGGTGCTAGCTGGGGTACAGATACGCAGTATTTT	CASSQEGASWGTDTQYF
NA	TRBV5-1	few	TRBJ2-1	TGCGCCAGCACCCCAACGGTTTGGAGTCCGAACAATGAGCAGTTCTTC	CASTPTVWSPNNEQFF
TRBD2	TRBV6-6	NA	TRBJ2-3	TGTGCCAGCAGTTACACGGGGGGAGATACGCAGTATTTT	CASSYTGGDTQYF
NA	TRBV3-1	NA	TRBJ2-2	TGTGCCAGCAGCCAGGTCGGGGAGCTGTTTTTT	CASSQVGELFF
NA	TRBV12-3/TRBV12-4	NA	TRBJ2-3	TGTGCCAGCAGTTTAGGTGCGACAGCAGATACGCAGTATTTT	CASSLGATADTQYF
NA	TRBV4-3	few	TRBJ2-1	TGCGCCAGCAGCCAAGATCCCCCCGTCGGCCATGAGCAGTTCTTC	CASSQDPPVGHEQFF
TRBD2	TRBV4-2	many	TRBJ2-1	TGTGCCAGCAGCCAAGACGCGGTAGCGGGGGGGGTGAGCTCCTACAATGAGCAGTTCTTC	CASSQDAVAGGVSSYNEQFF
NA	TRBV4-1	few	TRBJ1-2	TGCGCCAGCAGCCCGGACAGCCGCTACTATGGCTACACCTTC	CASSPDSRYYGYTF
NA	TRBV7-9	NA	TRBJ1-1	TGTGCCAGCAGCCCAAGCACTGAAGCTTTCTTT	CASSPSTEAFF
NA	TRBV25-1	NA	TRBJ1-5	TGTGCCAGCAGTGAGCGGGGAGGGAACCAGCCCCAGCATTTT	CASSERGGNQPQHF
NA	TRBV29-1	few	TRBJ1-1	TGCAGCGTTATTGATAACACTGAAGCTTTCTTT	CSVIDNTEAFF
NA	TRBV28	NA	TRBJ1-2	TGTGCCAGCAGTTTATGCTGCGGGTACGGCTATGGCTACACCTTC	CASSLCCGYGYGYTF
NA	TRBV4-1	NA	TRBJ2-3	TGCGCCAGCAGCCCAACCTTACCCGAGGGTACGCAGTATTTT	CASSPTLPEGTQYF
NA	TRBV4-3	NA	TRBJ1-6	TGCGCCAGCAGCCAATGGGCCGGGTCACCCCTCCACTTT	CASSQWAGSPLHF
TRBD1	TRBV7-7	few	TRBJ1-6	TGTGCCAGCAGCCCGACAGGGATCGGGTCACCCCTCCACTTT	CASSPTGIGSPLHF
TRBD2	TRBV7-9	NA	TRBJ2-5	TGTGCCAGCAGCCCGAGCGGGGTACAAGAGACCCAGTACTTC	CASSPSGVQETQYF
TRBD1	TRBV6-1	NA	TRBJ1-5	TGTGCCAGCAGCCCCCTGATGGAGGGGGCGTTTCAGCCCCAGCATTTT	CASSPLMEGAFQPQHF
NA	TRBV9	NA	TRBJ2-2	TGTGCCAGCAGCGTAGAGGACGGCTTACGCGGGGAGCTGTTTTTT	CASSVEDGLRGELFF
TRBD1	TRBV20-1	few	TRBJ1-2	TGCAGTGCTAGAGATCGTGGACAGGGTATATATGGCTACACCTTC	CSARDRGQGIYGYTF
TRBD2	TRBV20-1	NA	TRBJ2-1	TGCAGTGCTAGAGATCCCAGAGCGGGGGCCCACAATGAGCAGTTCTTC	CSARDPRAGAHNEQFF
NA	TRBV9	few	TRBJ2-1	TGTGCCAGCAGCGTATCCTGGGGGAATAATGAGCAGTTCTTC	CASSVSWGNNEQFF
TRBD2	TRBV5-1	few	TRBJ2-1	TGCGCCAGCAGCTCCAATAGCGGGGGCCATAGCTCCTACAATGAGCAGTTCTTC	CASSSNSGGHSSYNEQFF
NA	TRBV6-2/TRBV6-3	few	TRBJ2-3	TGTGCCAGCAGTCTGGTGGGGAATACGCAGTATTTT	CASSLVGNTQYF
NA	TRBV2	NA	TRBJ1-4	TGTGCCAGCAGATACTACAGGGTCGGAACTAATGAAAAACTGTTTTTT	CASRYYRVGTNEKLFF
NA	TRBV5-5	few	TRBJ2-2	TGTGCCAGCACCTCAGGGCGGAGGGGCAGCACCGGGGAGCTGTTTTTT	CASTSGRRGSTGELFF
TRBD1	TRBV4-3	NA	TRBJ2-1	TGCGCCAGCAGCCAAGGACAGGGAGTGAATGAGCAGTTCTTC	CASSQGQGVNEQFF
NA	TRBV19	few	TRBJ1-1	TGTGCCAGTAGTATATCGGGGTGGGAGAACACTGAAGCTTTCTTT	CASSISGWENTEAFF
TRBD1	TRBV29-1	few	TRBJ1-2	TGCAGCGTTGCACAGGGGGCGAATGGCTACACCTTC	CSVAQGANGYTF
NA	TRBV18	many	TRBJ2-7	TGTGCCAGCTCACCAGGGACAACCTACGAGCAGTACTTC	CASSPGTTYEQYF
NA	TRBV2	few	TRBJ2-7	TGTGCCAGCACTCAGGGGGGACACCTATACGAGCAGTACTTC	CASTQGGHLYEQYF
TRBD1	TRBV15	NA	TRBJ2-4	TGTGCCACCAGCAGAGTCCTGGACAGGGTTGGCAAAAACATTCAGTACTTC	CATSRVLDRVGKNIQYF
NA	TRBV4-1	NA	TRBJ1-4	TGCGCCAGCAGCCAAGATCCGGGAGAGGATGAAAAACTGTTTTTT	CASSQDPGEDEKLFF
NA	TRBV9	few	TRBJ1-2	TGTGCCAGCAGCGTAGCTGAGAGCGCTAACTATGGCTACACCTTC	CASSVAESANYGYTF
NA	TRBV4-1	NA	TRBJ1-4	TGCGCCAGCAGCCAAGTGCAGGTTGGGGGTAATGAAAAACTGTTTTTT	CASSQVQVGGNEKLFF
TRBD2	TRBV3-1	few	TRBJ2-2	TGTGCCACCGATTCGACTAGCGGGGTAAACACCGGGGAGCTGTTTTTT	CATDSTSGVNTGELFF
TRBD1	TRBV4-3	few	TRBJ2-5	TGCGCCAGCAGCCAAGAAAGGGGTGTGTGGGACAGGGGTTTAGAGACCCAGTACTTC	CASSQERGVWDRGLETQYF
TRBD1	TRBV12-3/TRBV12-4	few	TRBJ1-6	TGTGCCAGCAGGGGGGGTGGACAGGGGGCATTGTCACCCCTCCACTTT	CASRGGGQGALSPLHF
NA	TRBV5-1	many	TRBJ2-3	TGCGCCAGCAGCTCCGGACGAGGCACAGATACGCAGTATTTT	CASSSGRGTDTQYF